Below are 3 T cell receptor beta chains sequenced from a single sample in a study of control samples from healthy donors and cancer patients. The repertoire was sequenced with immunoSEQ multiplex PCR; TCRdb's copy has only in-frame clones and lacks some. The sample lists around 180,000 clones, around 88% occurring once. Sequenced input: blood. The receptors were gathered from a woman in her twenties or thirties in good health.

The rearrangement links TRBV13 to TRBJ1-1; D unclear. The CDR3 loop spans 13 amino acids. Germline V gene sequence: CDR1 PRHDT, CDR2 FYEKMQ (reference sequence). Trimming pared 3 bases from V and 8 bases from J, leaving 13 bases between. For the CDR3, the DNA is TGTGCCAGCAGCTTGGCGGACGGATACGAAGCTTTCTTT. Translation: CASSLADGYEAFF.

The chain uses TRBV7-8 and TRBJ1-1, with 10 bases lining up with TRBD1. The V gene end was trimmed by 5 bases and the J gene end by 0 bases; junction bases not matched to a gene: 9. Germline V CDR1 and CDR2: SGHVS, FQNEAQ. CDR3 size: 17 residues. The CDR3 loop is CASSTRDRGSLNTEAFF. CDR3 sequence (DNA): TGTGCCAGCAGCACGCGGGACAGGGGCAGTTTGAACACTGAAGCTTTCTTT.

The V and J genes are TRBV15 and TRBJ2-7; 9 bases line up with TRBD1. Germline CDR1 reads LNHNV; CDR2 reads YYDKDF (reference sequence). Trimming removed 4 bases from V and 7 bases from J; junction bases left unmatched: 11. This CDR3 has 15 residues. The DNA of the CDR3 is TGTGCCACCAGCACCTCAGGGACAGGGTCGGGAGAGCAGTACTTC. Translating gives CATSTSGTGSGEQYF.